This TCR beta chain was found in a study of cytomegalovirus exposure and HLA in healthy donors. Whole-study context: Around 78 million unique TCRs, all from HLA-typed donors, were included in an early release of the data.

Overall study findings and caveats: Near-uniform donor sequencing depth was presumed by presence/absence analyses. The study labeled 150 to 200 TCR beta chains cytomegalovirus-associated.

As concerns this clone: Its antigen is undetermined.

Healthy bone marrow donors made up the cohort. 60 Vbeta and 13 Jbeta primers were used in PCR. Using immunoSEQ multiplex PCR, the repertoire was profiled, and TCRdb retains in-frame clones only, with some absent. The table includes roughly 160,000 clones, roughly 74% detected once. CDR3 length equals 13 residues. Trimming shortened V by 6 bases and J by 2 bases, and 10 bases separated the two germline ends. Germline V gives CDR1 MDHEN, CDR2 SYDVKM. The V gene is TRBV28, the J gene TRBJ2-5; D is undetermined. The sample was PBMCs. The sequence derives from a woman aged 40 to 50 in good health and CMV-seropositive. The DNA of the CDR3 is TGTGCCAGCAGCCCCGCGGTTCAAGAGACCCAGTACTTC. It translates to CASSPAVQETQYF.